This TCR beta chain comes out of a study of blood T cells in healthy people across ages. PBMCs, at least 6.5 million per sample, were isolated. Alongside a J-beta primer mix, a sample-barcoded 5' primer served in a second PCR lasting about 7 to 11 cycles. TCRdb itself ran the 5' RACE reads through MiXCR, one entry per CDR3 protein. Of 540,000 or so distinct CDR3 sequences in the sample, less than 60% were seen once. Comment on this clonotype: The target antigen is unknown.

Points from the study as a whole: More naive CD4+ cells and higher diversity marked long-lived donors relative to aged donors. Unknown CMV status may confound age-related changes in expanded clones. Observed TCR beta diversity per million T cells went down as age went up. This fall followed a roughly linear course with age.

The germline CDR1 and CDR2 sequences are LGHNA and YNFKEQ. Between the trimmed V and J ends, which lost 1 base and 4 bases, there was a span of 11 bases. The CDR3 covers 14 residues. Sequences were obtained from blood. V gene TRBV4-2 combines with J gene TRBJ2-7; D is ambiguous. This receptor was taken from a man at least 80 years old in good health. CDR3 bases: TGTGCCAGCAGCCAAGTGAGTAAGGAGTACGAGCAGTACTTC. This sequence encodes CASSQVSKEYEQYF.